This TCR beta chain was sequenced in a study of vaccination effects on CD4 cells after COVID-19 (dated by TCRdb to between 2022 and 2023). Concerning the study at large: Participants received two doses of either the BNT162b2 or the mRNA-1273 mRNA SARS-CoV-2 vaccine. In both COVID-19 convalescent patients and infection-naive vaccine recipients, the study compared SARS-CoV-2 spike-specific CD4+ TCR repertoires from before mRNA vaccination with those from after it. Altogether, about 10 COVID-19 convalescent patients and several SARS-CoV-2-naive healthy vaccine recipients made up the full study. Cultures from other donors in the study were sequenced using the Oncomine TCR Beta short-read assay on an Illumina iSeq 100. The paper as a whole reports these results and caveats: Clones induced by infection and clones induced by vaccination both contracted markedly at late timepoints after vaccination, which fits with T cell responses waning over time. Among healthy vaccine recipients, nearly all vaccine-induced clones were SARS-CoV-2 mono-reactive, and just 1 of 255 was cross-reactive with common cold coronaviruses. The study was limited by a small number of convalescent patients and lacked early post-infection timepoints.

Library creation used the immunoSEQ multiplex PCR assay. TCR beta CDR3 sequencing was performed on DNA from the cultured, isolated CD4+ T cells. The study's own analysis went as follows. Non-productive TCR sequences were discarded, and reads were trimmed to the CDR3 region, with only CDR3s of 7 or more amino acids retained. The MANAFEST web app was used to pick out antigen-specific clonotypes by comparing their expansion in peptide wells with that in reference cultures. To be called positive, a clone needed expansion at FDR<0.05 compared with the reference and with all other wells, an odds ratio greater than 5, and a frequency greater than 0.1% in two replicate wells. Cross-reactive clonotypes were defined as significantly expanded in SARS-CoV-2 spike wells and in at least one common cold coronavirus spike condition. CDR3 similarity was assessed by Levenshtein distance using the stringdist R package, and unrooted trees were constructed with ape in R 3.6.1. TCRdb took over this immuneACCESS table, retaining in-frame rearrangements with V and J assigned. Such tables are incomplete; in checked studies, under half of the missing clones stem from an unresolved V gene, and the remainder is unexplained. That table supplies the V and J calls and clone size; D and trimming were determined from the DNA. The sample has tens of thousands of clones on record, about 71% of them singletons. The ten largest account for 3.5% to 4.5% of the sample.

A word on this clone: It lacks a known antigen. There are no base qualities to consult, and no much larger clone falls within one base.

The ViraFEST assay stimulated PBMC with viral peptide pools and then used TCR sequencing to identify antigen-specific CD4+ T cell clonotypes by expansion. After 10 to 11 days of culture, CD4+ T cells were isolated with the EasySep CD4+ T cell isolation kit. The absence of prior SARS-CoV-2 infection in healthy vaccine recipients was confirmed by negative nucleocapsid antibodies before and after vaccination. Each well held over 1.5 million PBMC cultured in IMDM containing approximately 5.2% human AB serum, 8.5 to 10 IU/ml IL-2 and gentamicin, along with 8 to 10 ug/ml peptides. Half of the culture medium was replaced with fresh IL-2-containing medium on days 3 and 7. Each peptide stimulation condition was cultured in triplicate wells unless otherwise noted. Using Ficoll-Paque Plus gradient centrifugation, PBMC were separated from whole blood and then either used fresh or cryopreserved at -140C. The overlapping peptide pools covered the spike proteins of SARS-CoV-2 as well as those of the common cold coronaviruses HCoV-NL63, HCoV-OC43 and HCoV-229E. The QIAamp micro DNA kit was used to extract genomic DNA from the cultured CD4+ T cells.

Relative to germline, V is missing 4 bases and J is missing 3 bases, with 10 bases of the junction outside any gene match. CDR1 and CDR2 are read off the germline V gene as SGHDT and YYEEEE. The CDR3 covers 17 residues, taking in both the cysteine and the phenylalanine. The only DNA kept is the CDR3, 51 bases in frame from the first base. The receptor was derived from a human donor who received a COVID-19 vaccine. The input for sequencing was CD4+ T cells from PBMCs cultured with HCoV-OC43 spike peptides, taken before COVID-19 vaccination. This sample's cell subset or site label indicates: HCoV-OC43 spike overlapping peptide pool stimulation. The chain links TRBV5-6 with TRBJ1-4; 9 central bases correspond to TRBD1. The nucleotides are TGTGCCAGCAGCCTTGGACAGGGGAGAGTAGCTAATGAAAAACTGTTTTTT. This translates into CASSLGQGRVANEKLFF.